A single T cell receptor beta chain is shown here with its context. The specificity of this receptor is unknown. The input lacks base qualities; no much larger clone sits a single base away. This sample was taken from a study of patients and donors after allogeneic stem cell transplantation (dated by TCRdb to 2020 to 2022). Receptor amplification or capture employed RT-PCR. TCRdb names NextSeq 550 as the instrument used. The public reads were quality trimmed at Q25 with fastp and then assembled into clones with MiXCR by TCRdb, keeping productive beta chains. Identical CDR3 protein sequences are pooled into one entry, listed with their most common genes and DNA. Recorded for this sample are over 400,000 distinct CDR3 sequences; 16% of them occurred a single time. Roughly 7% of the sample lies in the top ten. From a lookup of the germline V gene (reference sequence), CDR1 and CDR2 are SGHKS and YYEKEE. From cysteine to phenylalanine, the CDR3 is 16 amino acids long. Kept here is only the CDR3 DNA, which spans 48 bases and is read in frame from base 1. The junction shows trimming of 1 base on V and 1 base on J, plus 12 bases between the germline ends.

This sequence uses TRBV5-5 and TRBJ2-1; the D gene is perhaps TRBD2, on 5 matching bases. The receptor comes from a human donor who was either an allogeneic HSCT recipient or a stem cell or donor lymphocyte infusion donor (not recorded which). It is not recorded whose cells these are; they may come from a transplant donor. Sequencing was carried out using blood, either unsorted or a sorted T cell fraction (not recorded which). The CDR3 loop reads CASSLKWTGSYNEQFF. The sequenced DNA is TGTGCCAGCAGCTTGAAGTGGACTGGATCCTACAATGAGCAGTTCTTC.